One and the same sample provided the 24 T cell receptor beta chains below, sequenced in a study of blood T cells in healthy people across ages (dated by TCRdb to 2013 to 2016). The receptor library was made with 5' RACE. Sequencing took place on an Illumina HiSeq 2500. The second PCR ran for roughly 7 to 12 cycles and used a J-beta primer mix along with a sample-barcoded 5' primer. TCRdb reprocessing: public reads trimmed at Q25 with fastp, clones called with MiXCR, in-frame beta chains kept. Each entry is one CDR3 protein sequence, shown with its most common DNA and genes. This sample is represented by more than 650,000 distinct CDR3 sequences; less than 70% of them were singletons. Of the sample, about 42% falls within the top ten clones. Sample: blood. The source is a man at least 80 years old in good health.

The rearrangement joins TRBV11-3 to TRBJ2-3, with D perhaps being TRBD1 or TRBD2 (6 bases each). Trimming removed 5 bases from V and 2 bases from J, with 14 bases in between. The germline gives CDR1 SGHNT, CDR2 YENEEA. The CDR3 extends over 15 amino acids. The CDR3 loop is CASSPGASATDTQYF. CDR3 in DNA: TGTGCCAGCAGCCCGGGGGCCAGCGCCACAGATACGCAGTATTTT. Based on the CDR3 plus reference TRBV11-3 and TRBJ2-3, the full variable domain is EAGVVQSPRYKIIEKKQPVAFWCNPISGHNTLYWYLQNLGQGPELLIRYENEEAVDDSQLPKDRFSAERLKGVDSTLKIQPAELGDSAVYLCASSPGASATDTQYFGPGTRLTVL.

CDR3 sequence reads: CASSARGAGTYNEQFF. The CDR3 DNA reads TGTGCCAGCAGTGCACGGGGAGCGGGAACCTACAATGAGCAGTTCTTC. The chain employs TRBV6-1 and TRBJ2-1; TRBD2 matches at 7 bases. CDR3 length: 16 residues. V lost 4 bases and J lost 2; bases outside the gene matches: 8. Germline CDR1 and CDR2: MNHNS and SASEGT.

V gene TRBV12-3 or TRBV12-4 combines with J gene TRBJ2-1, with D perhaps TRBD2 (5 bases). The CDR3 covers 11 residues. The ends were cut back, 5 bases at V and 9 bases at J, with 8 bases in the middle. CDR3 residues: CASSVRVEQFF. DNA of the CDR3: TGTGCCAGCAGTGTGAGGGTTGAGCAGTTCTTC.

This rearrangement joins TRBV29-1 to TRBJ2-5; possibly TRBD1 or TRBD2 for D (5 bases each). The CDR3 runs to 14 residues. Trimming left V 6 bases short and J 5 bases short, with 19 bases between. The germline V gene encodes CDR1 SQVTM and CDR2 ANQGSEA. CDR3 amino acids: CSVSRAWGRETQYF. For the CDR3, the DNA is TGCAGCGTCTCGAGGGCCTGGGGACGTGAGACCCAGTACTTC.

This clonotype occurred a few times. The chain uses TRBV5-1 and TRBJ2-3; no reliable D call. The CDR3 is made up of 15 amino acids. Germline CDR1 is SGHRS and CDR2 is YFSETQ. V was clipped by 2 bases and J by 4 bases, with 14 bases between them. CDR3 sequence: CASSFGPSSPDTQYF. CDR3 DNA sequence: TGCGCCAGCAGCTTCGGACCCTCATCCCCAGATACGCAGTATTTT.

This clonotype has just a few counts. The V gene is TRBV10-2, the J gene TRBJ2-1, with D maybe TRBD1 (5 bases). This CDR3 contains 14 residues. CDR1 and CDR2 from the germline V gene are WSHSY and SAAADI. V was pared by 4 bases and J by 8 bases, with 15 bases between. CDR3 DNA sequence: TGCGCCAGCAGTGTAACTGTACAAGGGGATGAGCAGTTCTTC. It encodes CASSVTVQGDEQFF.

The genes are TRBV5-1 and TRBJ1-2; TRBD1 is a possible D gene (6 bases). The CDR3 runs 14 residues. Germline V gene lookup returns CDR1 SGHRS and CDR2 YFSETQ. V lost 4 bases, J lost 6 bases, and 16 bases lay in between. The CDR3 reads CASSREGGGDGYTF. For the CDR3, the DNA is TGCGCCAGCAGCCGGGAAGGGGGAGGGGATGGCTACACCTTC.

The CDR3 region has the DNA TGTGCCAGCAGCTTATATGGGCCAAGGGAGACCCAGTACTTC. Residues: CASSLYGPRETQYF. The V and J genes are TRBV11-2 and TRBJ2-5; D uncertain. CDR1 and CDR2 from the germline V gene are SGHAT and FQNNGV. The CDR3 extends over 14 amino acids. The V gene lost 2 bases and the J gene lost 5 bases, with 12 bases spanning the gap.

The chain employs TRBV2 and TRBJ2-1, with 9 positions matching TRBD1. Germline V CDR1 and CDR2: SNHLY, FYNNEI. With 5 bases clipped from V and 8 bases from J, the junction kept 7 bases outside the gene matches. CDR3 length equals 14 residues. The CDR3 protein is CASSFDRGYDEQFF. The CDR3 region has the DNA TGTGCCAGCAGTTTCGACAGGGGGTACGATGAGCAGTTCTTC.

This clonotype has only a few counts. The chain combines TRBV7-3 with TRBJ2-1; TRBD2 is a possible D gene (6 bases). V dropped 5 bases and J dropped 3 bases, with 11 bases sitting between them. The germline V gene encodes CDR1 SGHTA and CDR2 FQGTGA. The CDR3 loop spans 14 amino acids. The CDR3: CASSPTSDYNEQFF. CDR3 sequence (DNA): TGTGCCAGCAGCCCGACTAGTGACTACAATGAGCAGTTCTTC.

The rearrangement links TRBV11-3 to TRBJ2-3; D is unresolved. This CDR3 contains 14 residues. From germline, CDR1 is SGHNT and CDR2 YENEEA. Trimming removed 5 bases at V and 4 bases at J, with 13 bases between. CDR3 bases: TGTGCCAGCAGCCCAGAAGGTGATCCAGATACGCAGTATTTT. Its protein is CASSPEGDPDTQYF. Filled out from reference TRBV11-3 and TRBJ2-3, the complete variable domain reads EAGVVQSPRYKIIEKKQPVAFWCNPISGHNTLYWYLQNLGQGPELLIRYENEEAVDDSQLPKDRFSAERLKGVDSTLKIQPAELGDSAVYLCASSPEGDPDTQYFGPGTRLTVL.

This clonotype was picked up a small number of times. This rearrangement joins TRBV6-1 to TRBJ1-5; D unresolved. V was shortened by 7 bases and J by 7 bases, with 14 bases between the two germline ends. Germline CDR1 reads MNHNS; CDR2 reads SASEGT. CDR3 length equals 13 residues. The CDR3 region is CASNLSENQPQHF. CDR3 bases: TGTGCCAGCAACCTTTCGGAGAACCAGCCCCAGCATTTT.

This clonotype was seen a few times. The rearrangement links TRBV4-1 to TRBJ2-4; 7 bases are a match to TRBD1. TRBJ2-7 matches the DNA end more closely, so the J call is doubtful. This CDR3 region has 14 residues. CDR1 and CDR2 (germline): MGHRA, YSYEKL. The CDR3 loop is CASGGRQGAHEQYF. DNA for the CDR3: TGCGCCAGCGGGGGAAGACAGGGAGCCCACGAGCAGTACTTC.

The chain recombines TRBV2 with TRBJ2-3; 9 nucleotides align to TRBD1. V dropped 5 bases and J dropped 4; count of bases not matched to a gene: 7. CDR3 size: 15 residues. Germline lookup yields CDR1 SNHLY and CDR2 FYNNEI. The CDR3 DNA sequence: TGTGCCAGCAGTTGGGGACAGGGTCTTGCAGATACGCAGTATTTT. This gives the protein CASSWGQGLADTQYF. Based on the CDR3 plus reference TRBV2 and TRBJ2-3, the full variable domain is EPEVTQTPSHQVTQMGQEVILRCVPISNHLYFYWYRQILGQKVEFLVSFYNNEISEKSEIFDDQFSVERPDGSNFTLKIRSTKLEDSAMYFCASSWGQGLADTQYFGPGTRLTVL.

The table lists this clonotype with a few counts. The chain employs TRBV29-1 and TRBJ1-1, with D perhaps matching TRBD1 (5 bases). Looked up from germline, CDR1 is SQVTM and CDR2 is ANQGSEA. The length of the CDR3 is 13 residues. Trimming left V 5 bases short and J 6 bases short, with 16 bases between. CDR3 in DNA: TGCAGCGTTCCGATGGGGGACGCCTCTGAAGCTTTCTTT. Protein product: CSVPMGDASEAFF.

This clonotype was counted at least ten times. The rearrangement joins TRBV20-1 to TRBJ1-2, with 10 bases identical to TRBD1. The germline V gene has CDR1 DFQATT and CDR2 SNEGSKA (reference sequence). V was pared by 0 bases and J by 4 bases, with 5 bases of the junction left unmatched. The CDR3 sequence is 15 residues long. CDR3 loop: CSARETGGGTYGYTF. The CDR3 region has the DNA TGCAGTGCTAGAGAGACAGGGGGCGGCACCTATGGCTACACCTTC.

This rearrangement joins TRBV2 to TRBJ1-4, with D uncertain. Germline-derived CDR1 and CDR2 are SNHLY and FYNNEI. V lost 6 bases to trimming and J lost 7 bases, with 18 bases between them. The CDR3 spans 15 residues. CDR3 DNA sequence: TGTGCCAGCAGCTCCGGACGGGCGGGGAGTGAAAAACTGTTTTTT. It translates to CASSSGRAGSEKLFF. Full variable domain (remainder filled in from reference TRBV2 and TRBJ1-4): EPEVTQTPSHQVTQMGQEVILRCVPISNHLYFYWYRQILGQKVEFLVSFYNNEISEKSEIFDDQFSVERPDGSNFTLKIRSTKLEDSAMYFCASSSGRAGSEKLFFGSGTQLSVL.

J is TRBJ2-3 and V is TRBV5-6; TRBD2 matches at 8 bases. The CDR3 runs to 16 residues. Germline V gene lookup returns CDR1 SGHDT and CDR2 YYEEEE. J lost 5 bases, V lost 0 bases, and 8 bases had no gene match. The CDR3 region is CASSLVGSGTLDTQYF. CDR3 coding DNA: TGTGCCAGCAGCTTGGTCGGTAGCGGGACCCTAGATACGCAGTATTTT.

This chain joins TRBV24-1 and TRBJ2-1; 11 bases line up with TRBD2. This CDR3 contains 12 residues. J gave up 5 bases and V 10 bases, and 0 bases lay outside the gene matches. Per the germline V gene, CDR1 is KGHDR and CDR2 is SFDVKD. The DNA of the CDR3 is TGTGCCACGGGACTAGCGGACAATGAGCAGTTCTTC. Its translation is CATGLADNEQFF.

This rearrangement joins TRBV6-2 or TRBV6-3 to TRBJ1-4, with 9 bases that match TRBD1. The CDR3 consists of 18 residues. After removal of 0 bases from V and 7 bases from J, the junction contained 12 bases not matched to a gene. Germline V gene sequence: CDR1 MNHEY, CDR2 SVGEGT. The CDR3: CASSYSSRDRVTSEKLFF. CDR3 coding DNA: TGTGCCAGCAGTTACTCGTCCCGGGACAGGGTAACATCTGAAAAACTGTTTTTT.

This clonotype was seen only a few times. The genes are TRBV5-6 and TRBJ2-2, with 11 nucleotides matching TRBD1. The CDR3 runs to 16 residues. After removal of 5 bases from V and 4 bases from J, the junction contained 7 bases not matched to a gene. Germline loops: CDR1 SGHDT, CDR2 YYEEEE. CDR3 sequence: CASRTDRGRGTGELFF. Here the CDR3 DNA reads TGTGCCAGCAGAACGGACAGGGGGCGAGGCACCGGGGAGCTGTTTTTT.

Only a few counts were recorded for this clonotype. This chain joins TRBV20-1 and TRBJ2-5; 8 bases map to TRBD2. The J call may be incorrect, as the DNA end agrees better with TRBJ2-7. In germline, CDR1 is DFQATT, CDR2 SNEGSKA (reference sequence). The CDR3 is 14 amino acids. The CDR3 DNA sequence: TGCAGCTACGAAAAAAGCGGGAGTACCTACGAGCAGTACTTC. Translating it yields CSYEKSGSTYEQYF.

As to this clonotype: This may stem from a read error, because a much larger clone lies one nucleotide away. The J gene is TRBJ2-2, the V gene TRBV5-1; 8 bases are shared with TRBD1. CDR3 size: 15 residues. Losses at the gene ends were 3 bases for V and 4 bases for J; bases not matched to a gene: 5. Germline V gene lookup returns CDR1 SGHRS and CDR2 YFSETQ. CDR3 sequence reads: CASSSDTGGTGELFF. The DNA of the CDR3 is TGCGCCAGCAGCTCCGACACAGGGGGCACCGGGGAGCTGTTTTTT.

V is TRBV2 and J is TRBJ1-1; a possible D gene is TRBD1 (5 bases). The length of the CDR3 is 13 residues. CDR1 and CDR2 (germline): SNHLY, FYNNEI. The V and J ends lost 10 bases and 4 bases respectively, with 16 bases between them. The CDR3 bases are TGTGCCATTCCAGTTGGGCAGGGCACTGAAGCTTTCTTT. Encoded protein: CAIPVGQGTEAFF.